The 14 T cell receptor beta chains reported below all come from one sample, sequenced in a study of cytomegalovirus exposure and HLA in healthy donors. PCR employed 60 Vbeta and 13 Jbeta primers. TCRdb's table, derived via immunoSEQ multiplex PCR, lists solely in-frame clones and lacks some. The sample lists roughly 190,000 clones; roughly 80% were seen once. Specimen: PBMCs. Receptors originate from a woman younger than 30 in good health and CMV-seronegative.

This chain joins TRBV4-1 and TRBJ2-3; 8 bases are a match to TRBD2. V shed 0 bases and J 2 bases; nucleotides not matched to a gene: 7. Looked up from germline, CDR1 is MGHRA and CDR2 is YSYEKL. The CDR3 is 17 residues long. The CDR3 here is CASSQDGIAGNTDTQYF. The CDR3 DNA reads as TGCGCCAGCAGCCAAGATGGGATAGCGGGGAACACAGATACGCAGTATTTT.

The V call is TRBV27, the J call TRBJ1-5; 11 bases line up with TRBD1. Germline loops: CDR1 MNHEY, CDR2 SMNVEV (reference sequence). Unmatched junction bases numbered 7, after V lost 7 bases and J lost 2 bases. The CDR3 contains 16 residues. The CDR3 DNA sequence: TGTGCCAGCACCCCAGGGACAGGGGGTCGCAATCAGCCCCAGCATTTT. This codes for CASTPGTGGRNQPQHF.

J is TRBJ1-2 and V is TRBV9; TRBD1 is a possible D gene (6 bases). Germline V lookup: CDR1 SGDLS, CDR2 YYNGEE. The length of the CDR3 is 17 residues. Trimming cost V 3 bases and J 1 base, with 19 bases left between them. Here the CDR3 DNA reads TGTGCCAGCAGCGCGAACCACAGGGCAGCCAGTAACTATGGCTACACCTTC. Its protein product is CASSANHRAASNYGYTF. Based on the CDR3 plus reference TRBV9 and TRBJ1-2, the full variable domain is DSGVTQTPKHLITATGQRVTLRCSPRSGDLSVYWYQQSLDQGLQFLIQYYNGEERAKGNILERFSAQQFPDLHSELNLSSLELGDSALYFCASSANHRAASNYGYTFGSGTRLTVV.

The genes are TRBV29-1 and TRBJ2-4, with 7 bases aligning to TRBD2. The germline gives CDR1 SQVTM, CDR2 ANQGSEA. Trimming took 4 bases from V and 2 from J; bases not matched to a gene: 11. The CDR3 totals 16 residues. CDR3 in DNA: TGCAGCGTTGCGAGCCGGGACTACCAATCCAAAAACATTCAGTACTTC. This codes for CSVASRDYQSKNIQYF.

The chain links TRBV6-5 to TRBJ1-2; 7 nucleotides match TRBD1. J was trimmed by 8 bases and V by 2 bases; bases with no gene match: 11. The CDR3 has 15 residues. Germline values: CDR1 MNHEY, CDR2 SVGAGI. The CDR3 region is CASSYPGQRTGGYTF. CDR3 DNA: TGTGCCAGCAGTTACCCGGGACAGAGGACCGGCGGCTACACCTTC.

The chain has TRBV29-1 and TRBJ1-2; the D is unclear. The CDR3 spans 13 residues. V was cut by 6 bases and J by 3 bases, with 14 bases left in between. Germline V gives CDR1 SQVTM, CDR2 ANQGSEA. The CDR3 reads CSVDDGRDYGYTF. CDR3 DNA sequence: TGCAGCGTGGATGACGGGAGGGACTATGGCTACACCTTC.

J is TRBJ1-1 and V is TRBV9; 9 bases map to TRBD1. Germline V gene data show CDR1 as SGDLS and CDR2 as YYNGEE. V shed 5 bases, J shed 6 bases, and the junction held 8 bases outside the gene matches. The CDR3 runs to 14 residues. CDR3 in amino acids: CASSAWGQGAEAFF. The CDR3 DNA is TGTGCCAGCAGTGCCTGGGGACAGGGCGCTGAAGCTTTCTTT.

The V call is TRBV10-1, the J call TRBJ2-1, with 7 bases aligning to TRBD2. The V gene end was trimmed by 5 bases and the J gene end by 5 bases; junction bases not matched to a gene: 3. The CDR3 consists of 13 residues. CDR1 and CDR2 from the germline V gene are WNHNN and SYGVQD (reference sequence). CDR3 in DNA: TGCGCCAGCAGTCCCAGCGGGGACAATGAGCAGTTCTTC. It yields the protein CASSPSGDNEQFF.

The chain is built from TRBV28 and TRBJ2-3; TRBD1 agrees at 7 bases. Germline CDR1 is MDHEN and CDR2 is SYDVKM. CDR3 length: 16 residues. V gave up 4 bases and J gave up 4 bases; unmatched junction bases: 11. CDR3 in DNA: TGTGCCAGCAGTTCCACCTCCGACAGGGTCCCAGATACGCAGTATTTT. This translates into CASSSTSDRVPDTQYF.

As DNA, the CDR3 is TGTGCCAGCAGTGGAGACAGGGGATCCCCTAGCAATCAGCCCCAGCATTTT. Encoded protein: CASSGDRGSPSNQPQHF. V usage is TRBV6-1 and J usage is TRBJ1-5, with 8 nucleotides matching TRBD1. V trimming: 4 bases; J trimming: 0 bases; junction bases outside the gene matches: 8. The CDR3 loop spans 17 amino acids. Germline V lookup: CDR1 MNHNS, CDR2 SASEGT.

The V gene is TRBV7-6, the J gene TRBJ2-7; 7 bases match TRBD2. This CDR3 spans 16 amino acids. V gave up 1 base and J gave up 9 bases; unmatched junction bases: 15. The germline V gene encodes CDR1 SGHVS and CDR2 FNYEAQ. The CDR3 DNA reads as TGTGCCAGCAGCTTAGTCGGGCGGGAGCAGGAGCGACGGCAGTACTTC. This encodes CASSLVGREQERRQYF. Combining the CDR3 with reference TRBV7-6 and TRBJ2-7 gives the whole variable domain GAGVSQSPRYKVTKRGQDVALRCDPISGHVSLYWYRQALGQGPEFLTYFNYEAQQDKSGLPNDRFSAERPEGSISTLTIQRTEQRDSAMYRCASSLVGREQERRQYFGPGTRLTVT.

The chain joins TRBV28 to TRBJ2-7; the match to TRBD1 covers 9 bases. CDR3 length: 15 amino acids. Germline V gene data show CDR1 as MDHEN and CDR2 as SYDVKM. Losses at the gene ends were 5 bases for V and 7 bases for J; bases not matched to a gene: 12. The CDR3 DNA follows: TGTGCCAGCAGTCCGGGGACAGGGTGGGTTCGAGAGCAGTACGTC. Protein product: CASSPGTGWVREQYV.

The J gene is TRBJ2-7, the V gene TRBV30; D possibly corresponds to TRBD1 (6 bases). The CDR3 spans 15 residues. Germline V gene data show CDR1 as GTSNPN and CDR2 as SVGIG (reference sequence). Trimming pared 1 base from V and 3 bases from J, leaving 16 bases between. CDR3 in DNA: TGTGCCTGGAGTGGACAGGTTAGCCCATACTACGAGCAGTACTTC. Translating it yields CAWSGQVSPYYEQYF.

The gene calls are TRBV5-1 and TRBJ2-2; 9 bases align to TRBD2. The CDR3 spans 14 residues. In germline, CDR1 is SGHRS, CDR2 YFSETQ. The V segment lost 4 bases and the J segment 7 bases; nucleotides outside the gene matches: 5. The CDR3 bases are TGCGCCAGCAGCCAAGGGACTAGCCACGGGGAGCTGTTTTTT. Protein: CASSQGTSHGELFF.